A single sample is the source of the 9 T cell receptor beta chains below, sequenced in a study of spatial heterogeneity in lung cancer. MiXCR was run by TCRdb on the 5' RACE reads, yielding one entry per CDR3 protein. The table lists about 85,000 distinct CDR3 sequences, approximately 21% of them singletons, with about 6.8% in the top ten. Time point in this sample: sample taken at primary tumor resection. The input material, whole RNA from tumor, nontumor lung or frozen PBMC, was sequenced unsorted. Material: PBMCs, obtained at surgery. The receptors derive from a male donor with early-stage non-small cell lung cancer.

The gene calls are TRBV27 and TRBJ2-7; 7 nucleotides agree with TRBD1. The germline gives CDR1 MNHEY, CDR2 SMNVEV (reference sequence). The CDR3 totals 15 residues. V trimming: 0 bases; J trimming: 0 bases; junction bases outside the gene matches: 2. This chain's CDR3 is CASSLSTGTSYEQYF. The CDR3 DNA reads TGTGCCAGCAGTTTATCGACAGGGACCTCCTACGAGCAGTACTTC.

The table lists this clonotype with a few counts. The rearrangement links TRBV7-6 to TRBJ1-4, with D possibly being TRBD1 (5 bases). Germline values: CDR1 SGHVS, CDR2 FNYEAQ. Trimming took off 5 bases at V and 4 bases at J, with 11 bases between the two ends. This CDR3 is built from 14 residues. The CDR3 DNA sequence: TGTGCCAGCAGCCGGGGACGGAATAATGAAAAACTGTTTTTT. This translates into CASSRGRNNEKLFF.

In this sample, this clonotype turned up many times. The rearrangement uses TRBV3-1 and TRBJ2-1, with 10 nucleotides matching TRBD1. Per the germline V gene, CDR1 is LGHDT and CDR2 is YNNKEL (reference sequence). Trimming cost V 0 bases and J 7 bases; bases outside gene matches: 9. The CDR3 is 17 amino acids. The CDR3 here is CASSQDRGQGFVNEQFF. CDR3 nucleotide sequence: TGTGCCAGCAGCCAAGATAGGGGACAGGGGTTTGTGAATGAGCAGTTCTTC.

The rearrangement uses TRBV2 and TRBJ1-2, with TRBD1 matching over 9 bases. J was trimmed by 4 bases and V by 6 bases; bases with no gene match: 6. The germline gives CDR1 SNHLY, CDR2 FYNNEI. This CDR3 is 14 amino acids long. The CDR3 DNA is TGTGCCAGCAGAGCGACAGGGGGTGGCTATGGCTACACCTTC. It encodes CASRATGGGYGYTF.

The chain uses TRBV12-3 or TRBV12-4 and TRBJ2-2; tentative D call: TRBD2 (5 bases). The CDR3 consists of 14 residues. The ends were cut back, 7 bases at V and 6 bases at J, with 15 bases in the middle. CDR3 coding DNA: TGTGCCAGCAACTCACGAGGGATTCCCGGGGAGCTGTTTTTT. This encodes CASNSRGIPGELFF.

At least ten counts were recorded for this clonotype. The rearrangement joins TRBV6-2 or TRBV6-3 to TRBJ2-2; D is ambiguous. V shed 7 bases and J shed 3 bases, with 6 bases lying between them. The germline gives CDR1 MNHEY, CDR2 SVGEGT. The CDR3 totals 12 residues. The chain's CDR3 is CASKRDTGELFF. DNA for the CDR3: TGTGCCAGCAAAAGGGACACCGGGGAGCTGTTTTTT.

The rearrangement uses TRBV20-1 and TRBJ2-3; 12 bases match TRBD2. With V trimmed by 0 bases and J by 5 bases, 9 bases remained unmatched. Looked up from germline, CDR1 is DFQATT and CDR2 is SNEGSKA (reference sequence). The CDR3 is 17 amino acids. CDR3 DNA sequence: TGCAGTGCTAGAGACCCGACTAGCGGGAGTGCGGGAGATACGCAGTATTTT. Translation: CSARDPTSGSAGDTQYF.

The chain is built from TRBV24-1 and TRBJ2-2; D not resolved. V lost 0 bases and J 7 bases, leaving 5 bases between the germline ends. Germline CDR1 KGHDR, CDR2 SFDVKD. This CDR3 is 13 amino acids long. The CDR3 protein is CATSDLQDGELFF. CDR3 DNA sequence: TGTGCCACCAGTGATTTGCAGGACGGGGAGCTGTTTTTT.

The J gene is TRBJ1-1, the V gene TRBV5-4, with 12 bases aligning to TRBD1. Germline-derived CDR1 and CDR2 are SGHNT and YYREEE (reference sequence). This CDR3 is built from 16 residues. V gave up 4 bases and J gave up 5 bases; unmatched junction bases: 9. CDR3: CASSPGQGAMGTEAFF. The DNA of the CDR3 is TGTGCCAGCAGCCCGGGACAGGGGGCGATGGGTACTGAAGCTTTCTTT.